One TCR beta chain is described in this entry. As yet, its antigen is unknown. The data are from a study of T-cell reconstitution after alpha-beta-depleted transplantation in children. Unique molecular identifiers were incorporated during preparation of the TCRbeta library. TCRdb redid the calling of the PCR reads with MiXCR, one entry per CDR3 protein. This table holds about 420,000 distinct CDR3 sequences, roughly 15% found once. Study results and limitations: There were reportedly several hundred expanded graft clones from which alpha-beta T cells came about two months after transplant. Counts and diversity of T cells one year after transplant came mostly from newly produced T cells. After transplant, high TCRbeta diversity at day 60 in some patients arose from surviving recipient T cells and thymic progenitors.

This clonotype was sampled from a boy less than two years old who had a stem cell transplant for Wiskott-Aldrich syndrome, so the T cells may come from the graft donor. The sample was PBMCs, mostly from graft donor cells, taken 360 days after TCRalphabeta/CD19-depleted stem cell transplant.

CDR3 sequence (DNA): TGCGCCAGCTCGACAGCTTCCTCTAACTATGGCTACACCTTC. Its protein product is CASSTASSNYGYTF. The rearrangement links TRBV10-2 to TRBJ1-2; maybe TRBD1 (5 bases). The CDR3 extends over 14 amino acids. Between the trimmed V and J ends, which lost 8 bases and 0 bases, there was a span of 13 bases. Per the germline V gene, CDR1 is WSHSY and CDR2 is SAAADI.